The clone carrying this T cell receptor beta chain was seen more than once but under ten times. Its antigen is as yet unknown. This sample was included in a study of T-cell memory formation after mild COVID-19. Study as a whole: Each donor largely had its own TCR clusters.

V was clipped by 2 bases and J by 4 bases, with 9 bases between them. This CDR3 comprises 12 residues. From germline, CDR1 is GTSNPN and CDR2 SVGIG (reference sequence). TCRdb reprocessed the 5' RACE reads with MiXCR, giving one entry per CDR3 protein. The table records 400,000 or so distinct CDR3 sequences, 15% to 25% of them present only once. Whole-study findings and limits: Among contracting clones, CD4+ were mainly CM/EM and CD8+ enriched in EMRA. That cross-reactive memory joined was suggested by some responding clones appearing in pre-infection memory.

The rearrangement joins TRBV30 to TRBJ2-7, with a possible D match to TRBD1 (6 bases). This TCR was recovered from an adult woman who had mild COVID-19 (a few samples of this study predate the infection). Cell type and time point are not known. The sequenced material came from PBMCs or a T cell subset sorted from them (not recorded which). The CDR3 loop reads CAWSSTGYEQYF. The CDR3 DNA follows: TGTGCCTGGAGTAGCACAGGGTACGAGCAGTACTTC. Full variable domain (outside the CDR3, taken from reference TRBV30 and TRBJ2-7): SQTIHQWPATLVQPVGSPLSLECTVEGTSNPNLYWYRQAAGRGLQLLFYSVGIGQISSEVPQNLSASRPQDRQFILSSKKLLLSDSGFYLCAWSSTGYEQYFGPGTRLTVT.